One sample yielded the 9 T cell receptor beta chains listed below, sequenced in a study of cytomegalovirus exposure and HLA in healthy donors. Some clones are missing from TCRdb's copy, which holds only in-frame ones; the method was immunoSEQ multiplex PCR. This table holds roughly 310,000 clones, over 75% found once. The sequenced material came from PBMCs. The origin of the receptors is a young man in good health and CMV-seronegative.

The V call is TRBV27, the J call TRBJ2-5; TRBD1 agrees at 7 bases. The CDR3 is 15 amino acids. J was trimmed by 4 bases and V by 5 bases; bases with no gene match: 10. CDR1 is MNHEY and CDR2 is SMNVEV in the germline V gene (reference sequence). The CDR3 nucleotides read TGTGCCAGCAGTGCGTTACAGGGGAAGGGAGAGACCCAGTACTTC. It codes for CASSALQGKGETQYF.

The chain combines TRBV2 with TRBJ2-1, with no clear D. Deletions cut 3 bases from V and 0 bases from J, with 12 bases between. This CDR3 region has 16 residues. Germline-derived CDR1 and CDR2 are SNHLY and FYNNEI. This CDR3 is CASSDWAESSYNEQFF. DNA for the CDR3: TGTGCCAGCAGTGATTGGGCAGAGAGCTCCTACAATGAGCAGTTCTTC.

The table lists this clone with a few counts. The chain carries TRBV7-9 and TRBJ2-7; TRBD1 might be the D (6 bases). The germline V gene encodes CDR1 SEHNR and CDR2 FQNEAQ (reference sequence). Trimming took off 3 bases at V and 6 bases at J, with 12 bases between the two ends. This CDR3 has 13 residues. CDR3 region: CASSFSQGREQYF. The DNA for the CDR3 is TGTGCCAGCAGCTTCAGCCAGGGGCGCGAGCAGTACTTC.

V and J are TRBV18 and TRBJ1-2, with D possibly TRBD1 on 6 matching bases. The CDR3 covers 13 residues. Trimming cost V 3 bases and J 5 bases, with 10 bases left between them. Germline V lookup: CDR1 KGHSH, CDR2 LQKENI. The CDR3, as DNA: TGTGCCAGCTCACCCCCAACAGGGTATGGCTACACCTTC. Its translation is CASSPPTGYGYTF.

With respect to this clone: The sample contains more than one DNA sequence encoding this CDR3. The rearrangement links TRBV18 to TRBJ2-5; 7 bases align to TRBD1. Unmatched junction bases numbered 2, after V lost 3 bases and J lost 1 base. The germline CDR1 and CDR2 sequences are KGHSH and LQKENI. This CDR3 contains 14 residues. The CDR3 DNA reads TGTGCCAGCTCACCGGGACAGACCCAAGAGACCCAGTACTTC. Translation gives CASSPGQTQETQYF.

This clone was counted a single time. CDR3 DNA: TGTGCCAGCAGTGAAGCATTTTTTCGGTGGGGGACAGCCACGTACGAGCAGTACTTC. As protein: CASSEAFFRWGTATYEQYF. V and J are TRBV6-1 and TRBJ2-7; TRBD1 aligns across 7 bases. After removal of 0 bases from V and 4 bases from J, the junction contained 18 bases not matched to a gene. The CDR3 is made up of 19 amino acids. Germline V lookup: CDR1 MNHNS, CDR2 SASEGT.

CDR3 DNA sequence: TGTGCCAGCAGTATCACTGAAGCTTTCTTT. Amino acid sequence: CASSITEAFF. The chain is built from TRBV9 and TRBJ1-1; D unclear. Trimming cost V 5 bases and J 4 bases, with 3 bases left between them. The CDR3 loop spans 10 amino acids. The germline gives CDR1 SGDLS, CDR2 YYNGEE.

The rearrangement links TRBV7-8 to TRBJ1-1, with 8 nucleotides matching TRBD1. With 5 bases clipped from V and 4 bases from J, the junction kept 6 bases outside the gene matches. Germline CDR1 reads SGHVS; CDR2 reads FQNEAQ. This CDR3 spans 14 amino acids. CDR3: CASSHGQGSTEAFF. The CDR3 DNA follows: TGTGCCAGCAGCCACGGACAGGGCAGCACTGAAGCTTTCTTT.

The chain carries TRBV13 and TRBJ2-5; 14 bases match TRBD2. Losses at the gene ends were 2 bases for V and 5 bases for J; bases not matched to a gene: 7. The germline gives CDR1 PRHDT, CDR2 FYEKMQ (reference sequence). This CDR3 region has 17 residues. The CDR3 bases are TGTGCCAGCAGCTTAAGGACTAGCGGGGGGTCTGGTGAGACCCAGTACTTC. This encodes CASSLRTSGGSGETQYF.